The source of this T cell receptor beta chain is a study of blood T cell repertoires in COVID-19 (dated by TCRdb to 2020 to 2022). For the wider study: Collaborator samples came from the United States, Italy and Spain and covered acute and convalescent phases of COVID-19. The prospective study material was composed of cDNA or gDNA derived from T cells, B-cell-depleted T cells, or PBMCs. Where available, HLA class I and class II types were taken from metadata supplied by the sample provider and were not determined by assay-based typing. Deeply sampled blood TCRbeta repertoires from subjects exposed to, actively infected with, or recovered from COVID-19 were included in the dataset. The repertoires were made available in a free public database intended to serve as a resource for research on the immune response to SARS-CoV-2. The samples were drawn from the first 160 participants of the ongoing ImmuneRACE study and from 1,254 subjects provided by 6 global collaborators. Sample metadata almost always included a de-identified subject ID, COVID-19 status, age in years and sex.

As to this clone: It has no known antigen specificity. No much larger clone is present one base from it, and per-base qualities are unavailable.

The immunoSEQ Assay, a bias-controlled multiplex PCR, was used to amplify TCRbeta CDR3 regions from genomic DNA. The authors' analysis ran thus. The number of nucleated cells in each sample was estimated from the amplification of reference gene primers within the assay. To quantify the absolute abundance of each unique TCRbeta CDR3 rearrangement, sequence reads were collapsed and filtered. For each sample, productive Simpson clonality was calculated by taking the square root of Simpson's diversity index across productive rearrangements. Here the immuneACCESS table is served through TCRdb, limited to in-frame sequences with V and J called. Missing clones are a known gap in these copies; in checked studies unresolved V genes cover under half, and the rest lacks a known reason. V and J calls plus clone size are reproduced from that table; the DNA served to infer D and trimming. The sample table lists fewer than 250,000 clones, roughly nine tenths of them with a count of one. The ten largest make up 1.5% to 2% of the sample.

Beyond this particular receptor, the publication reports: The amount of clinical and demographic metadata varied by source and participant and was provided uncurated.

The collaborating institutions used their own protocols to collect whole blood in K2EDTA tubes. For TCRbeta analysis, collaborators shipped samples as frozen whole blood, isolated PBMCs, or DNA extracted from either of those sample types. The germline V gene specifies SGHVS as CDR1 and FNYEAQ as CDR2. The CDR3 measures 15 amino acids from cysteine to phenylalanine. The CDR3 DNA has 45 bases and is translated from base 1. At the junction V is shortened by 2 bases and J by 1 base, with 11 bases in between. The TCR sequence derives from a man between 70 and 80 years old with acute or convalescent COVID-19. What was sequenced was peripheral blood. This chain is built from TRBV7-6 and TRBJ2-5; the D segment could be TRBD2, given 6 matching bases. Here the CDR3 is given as CASSLNPSAQETQYF. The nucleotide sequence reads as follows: TGTGCCAGCAGCTTAAACCCTAGCGCCCAAGAGACCCAGTACTTC.